This T cell receptor beta chain came from a study of T cells after yellow fever vaccination. One entry per CDR3 protein, called by TCRdb with MiXCR from the 5' RACE reads. This table has 300,000 or so distinct CDR3 sequences, around 6.8% appearing once. The germline V gene encodes CDR1 MNHEY and CDR2 SMNVEV (reference sequence). The V and J ends lost 8 bases and 3 bases respectively, with 6 bases between them. The CDR3 has 11 amino acids. Ten or more counts support this clonotype. The rearrangement links TRBV27 to TRBJ2-3, with D hard to call. The sample in question was PBMCs, obtained roughly 47 days after the first yellow fever vaccination. The origin of this receptor is a man younger than 35 who received the YFV17D yellow fever vaccine. The CDR3 DNA reads as TGTGCCAGCTTTGGGACAGATACGCAGTATTTT. Amino acids: CASFGTDTQYF.